This is a list of T cell receptor beta chains from one sample in a study of blood T cell repertoires in COVID-19. Here immunoSEQ multiplex PCR was the method, and the copy in TCRdb shows in-frame clones only, minus some. The sample holds some 350,000 clones, about 90% seen once. The specimen was peripheral blood. The receptors stem from a woman between 45 and 60 years old with COVID-19, enrolled during active disease. Each CDR3 is given with its conserved first and last residue. The D gene is left open where the match is weak. Clone size is stated in some rows and not others, as once, few, many or a class when expanded.

cdr3_aa	cdr3_nt	d_call	v_call	clone_size	j_call
CASSAHGGNYGYTF	TGTGCCAGCAGCGCACATGGGGGGAACTATGGCTACACCTTC	.	TRBV7-2	.	TRBJ1-2
CASSLRGNYGYTF	TGCGCCAGCAGCTTGAGAGGGAACTATGGCTACACCTTC	.	TRBV5-1	.	TRBJ1-2
CASSPIPGTPNQPQHF	TGTGCCAGCAGTCCAATTCCCGGGACACCTAATCAGCCCCAGCATTTT	.	TRBV27	.	TRBJ1-5
CASRPGQGAKAFF	TGTGCCAGCAGACCGGGACAGGGGGCAAAAGCTTTCTTT	TRBD1	TRBV6-5	few	TRBJ1-1
CASKLTLRGGVRPEAFF	TGTGCCAGCAAGCTTACTCTAAGAGGCGGGGTAAGGCCTGAAGCTTTCTTT	.	TRBV21-1	few	TRBJ1-1
CASSVGGQGNEQFF	TGTGCCAGCAGCGTAGGGGGGCAGGGAAATGAGCAGTTCTTC	.	TRBV9	.	TRBJ2-1
CASSLQRVKDTEAFF	TGTGCCAGCAGCCTCCAGAGGGTAAAGGACACTGAAGCTTTCTTT	.	TRBV5-5	.	TRBJ1-1
CASSSTETSGSWETQYF	TGTGCCAGCAGCTCTACTGAGACTAGCGGGAGTTGGGAGACCCAGTACTTC	TRBD2	TRBV5-4	once	TRBJ2-5
CASSQAPPGDLSNQPQHF	TGTGCCAGCAGCCAAGCTCCCCCGGGAGATCTTAGCAATCAGCCCCAGCATTTT	.	TRBV3-1/TRBV3-2	.	TRBJ1-5
CASTPPAGGTEAFF	TGTGCCAGCACCCCCCCGGCGGGGGGCACTGAAGCTTTCTTT	.	TRBV6-5	.	TRBJ1-1
CASSLDLPQGTQYF	TGCGCCAGCAGCTTGGATCTGCCCCAGGGGACCCAGTACTTC	.	TRBV5-1	.	TRBJ2-5
CASSDSGGLLYEQYF	TGTGCCAGCAGCGATTCGGGAGGCCTCCTCTACGAGCAGTACTTC	TRBD2	TRBV7-2	.	TRBJ2-7
CASSPQGGSEAFF	TGCGCCAGCAGCCCACAAGGGGGCTCTGAAGCTTTCTTT	TRBD1	TRBV5-1	.	TRBJ1-1
CACAMGLARFGELFF	TGTGCCTGTGCGATGGGACTAGCCCGATTTGGGGAGCTGTTTTTT	TRBD2	TRBV30	.	TRBJ2-2
CATSKSTGPGNTIYF	TGTGCCACCAGCAAATCAACAGGTCCTGGAAACACCATATATTTT	.	TRBV15	.	TRBJ1-3
CASSYSVEFYEQYF	TGTGCCAGCAGTTACTCGGTGGAGTTCTACGAGCAGTACTTC	.	TRBV6-2/TRBV6-3	many	TRBJ2-7
CASSISGTGFVETQYF	TGTGCCAGCAGCATCTCCGGGACAGGGTTCGTAGAGACCCAGTACTTC	TRBD1	TRBV7-9	.	TRBJ2-5
CASSLGTGGGYGYTF	TGTGCCAGCAGCTTAGGCACAGGGGGAGGCTATGGCTACACCTTC	TRBD1	TRBV11-1	.	TRBJ1-2
CATQGYSGNTIYF	TGTGCCACCCAGGGGTACTCTGGAAACACCATATATTTT	.	TRBV10-3	.	TRBJ1-3
CASSQVTGQLVTEAFF	TGCGCCAGCAGCCAAGTCACGGGACAGTTGGTCACTGAAGCTTTCTTT	TRBD1	TRBV4-1	.	TRBJ1-1
CASSSLAGGPGEQYF	TGTGCCAGCAGCTCCCTAGCGGGAGGGCCGGGCGAGCAGTACTTC	TRBD2	TRBV7-2	.	TRBJ2-7
CASSGRGANGYTF	TGTGCCAGCAGTGGACGGGGGGCCAATGGCTACACCTTC	.	TRBV25-1	.	TRBJ1-2
CASSFQGLAGTGSQYF	TGTGCCAGCAGCTTTCAGGGACTAGCGGGAACAGGGTCCCAGTACTTC	TRBD2	TRBV7-8	.	TRBJ2-5
CAWSVQGANGYTF	TGTGCCTGGAGTGTACAGGGGGCTAATGGCTACACCTTC	TRBD1	TRBV30	.	TRBJ1-2
CAWSAGVGEKLFF	TGTGCCTGGAGTGCAGGGGTAGGTGAAAAACTGTTTTTT	.	TRBV30	once	TRBJ1-4
CASRLAYRAYYEQYF	TGTGCAAGTCGCTTAGCGTACAGGGCTTACTACGAGCAGTACTTC	.	TRBV12-2	.	TRBJ2-7
CASSLSAGVNTGELFF	TGTGCCAGCAGCTTGTCAGCGGGAGTCAACACCGGGGAGCTGTTTTTT	TRBD2	TRBV7-2	.	TRBJ2-2
CATSDYRGTEAFF	TGTGCCACCAGTGATTACAGGGGCACTGAAGCTTTCTTT	TRBD1	TRBV24-1	.	TRBJ1-1
CASTRAQRTGELFF	TGTGCCAGCACTAGAGCCCAACGCACCGGGGAGCTGTTTTTT	.	TRBV11-3	.	TRBJ2-2
CASSQGEGVSYGYTF	TGTGCCAGCAGCCAAGGAGAGGGGGTAAGCTATGGCTACACCTTC	.	TRBV4-2	.	TRBJ1-2
CARSLGTSGSYEQYF	TGTGCCAGAAGTCTCGGGACTAGCGGCTCCTACGAGCAGTACTTC	TRBD2	TRBV5-3	few	TRBJ2-7
CASSIVRREGPKNIQYF	TGTGCCAGTAGTATCGTGCGGCGGGAGGGCCCCAAAAACATTCAGTACTTC	TRBD2	TRBV19	.	TRBJ2-4
CASSMAAGPSGNTIYF	TGTGCCAGTAGTATGGCAGCTGGGCCCTCTGGAAACACCATATATTTT	.	TRBV19	.	TRBJ1-3
CASSFQGSGNTIYF	TGTGCCAGCAGCTTCCAGGGTTCTGGAAACACCATATATTTT	.	TRBV5-8	medium-sized	TRBJ1-3
CASSDGASGELPGELFF	TGCGCCAGCAGTGATGGCGCTAGCGGAGAGCTTCCCGGGGAGCTGTTTTTT	TRBD2	TRBV10-1	.	TRBJ2-2
CASNGGGSKNIQYF	TGTGCCAGCAACGGGGGTGGGTCCAAAAACATTCAGTACTTC	.	TRBV6-5	.	TRBJ2-4
CASSFSILAGGNLYEQYF	TGTGCCAGCAGCTTCTCCATACTAGCGGGAGGGAACCTTTACGAGCAGTACTTC	TRBD2	TRBV11-2	.	TRBJ2-7
CASSSMNTEAFF	TGTGCCAGCAGTTCTATGAACACTGAAGCTTTCTTT	.	TRBV12-3/TRBV12-4	.	TRBJ1-1
CASKRQGETQYF	TGTGCCAGCAAACGACAGGGGGAGACCCAGTACTTC	TRBD1	TRBV2	few	TRBJ2-5
CATSLTASGNTIYF	TGTGCCACCAGCCTGACAGCCTCTGGAAACACCATATATTTT	.	TRBV15	once	TRBJ1-3
CACSQEREYF	TGTGCCTGCTCACAGGAAAGGGAGTACTTC	.	TRBV30	few	TRBJ2-7
CASRSFGYGYTF	TGTGCCAGCAGATCGTTCGGGTATGGCTACACCTTC	.	TRBV27	.	TRBJ1-2
CSVYTGTGSDTQYF	TGCAGCGTCTACACCGGGACAGGGTCAGATACGCAGTATTTT	TRBD1	TRBV29-1	.	TRBJ2-3
CASSLQGENIQYF	TGTGCCAGCAGCTTACAGGGGGAAAACATTCAGTACTTC	TRBD1	TRBV7-9	.	TRBJ2-4
CASSPPSGRYEQYF	TGTGCCAGCTCCCCCCCTAGCGGGAGGTACGAGCAGTACTTC	TRBD2	TRBV18	.	TRBJ2-7
CASLQGAGEYNEQFF	TGTGCCAGCCTTCAAGGCGCGGGAGAGTACAATGAGCAGTTCTTC	TRBD2	TRBV11-2	.	TRBJ2-1
CAISSGSPNYNEQFF	TGTGCCATCAGTAGCGGGAGCCCAAATTACAATGAGCAGTTCTTC	TRBD2	TRBV10-3	once	TRBJ2-1
CASSRGYQETQYF	TGTGCCAGCAGTAGGGGATACCAAGAGACCCAGTACTTC	.	TRBV6-2/TRBV6-3	.	TRBJ2-5